Sequencing of this T cell receptor beta chain was carried out in a study of T cell responses to AZD1222 COVID-19 vaccine. A word on this clone: Its cognate antigen is unknown.

Germline V lookup: CDR1 LGHNA, CDR2 YSLEER. After removal of 1 base from V and 2 bases from J, the junction contained 4 bases not matched to a gene. There are 16 residues in the CDR3. Points from the study as a whole: The donor cohort was predominantly white British with a female majority, and clonal diversity may have been underestimated. Reportedly, nearly half of unique spike TCRs recognized epitopes outside B.1.351/B.1.1.7 mutations.

Clones were read by immunoSEQ multiplex PCR, and TCRdb kept only the in-frame ones, dropping some. The data show some 180,000 clones, 92% seen once. V gene TRBV4-3 combines with J gene TRBJ2-2, with 7 bases identical to TRBD2. The receptor was isolated from an adult in good health. This sample comprised peripheral blood, obtained on day 0 of AZD1222 vaccination. The CDR3 DNA reads TGCGCCAGCAGCCAAGTTCGGGGGGAAAACACCGGGGAGCTGTTTTTT. This gives the protein CASSQVRGENTGELFF.